This T cell receptor beta chain was identified during a study of cytomegalovirus exposure and HLA in healthy donors. About the research overall: Early release data held 80 million to 100 million unique TCRs from HLA-typed donors. Among 350 to 500 genotyped donors, roughly 80% fell in the Caucasian-associated ancestry cluster. Study-level points and caveats: Immune exposure was documented only through CMV serostatus. Some TCR beta chains (around 160 of them) were listed as cytomegalovirus-associated.

This clone was observed a handful of times. Its specificity is not known. Germline values: CDR1 SGHTS, CDR2 YDEGEE. The germline V and J ends were trimmed by 0 bases and 4 bases, with 9 bases remaining between them. This CDR3 comprises 14 residues. The PCR contained 60 Vbeta and 13 Jbeta primers. Produced via immunoSEQ multiplex PCR; TCRdb's table is partial and in-frame only. This sample carries over 70,000 clones, around 77% of them seen once, and the ten largest clones take about 4%. Sequencing used PBMCs. The chain carries TRBV5-8 and TRBJ2-3; D unresolved. The TCR sequence derives from a man under 40 in good health and CMV-seronegative. CDR3 protein: CASSLGQAPDTQYF. The CDR3 bases are TGTGCCAGCAGCTTGGGCCAGGCCCCAGATACGCAGTATTTT.